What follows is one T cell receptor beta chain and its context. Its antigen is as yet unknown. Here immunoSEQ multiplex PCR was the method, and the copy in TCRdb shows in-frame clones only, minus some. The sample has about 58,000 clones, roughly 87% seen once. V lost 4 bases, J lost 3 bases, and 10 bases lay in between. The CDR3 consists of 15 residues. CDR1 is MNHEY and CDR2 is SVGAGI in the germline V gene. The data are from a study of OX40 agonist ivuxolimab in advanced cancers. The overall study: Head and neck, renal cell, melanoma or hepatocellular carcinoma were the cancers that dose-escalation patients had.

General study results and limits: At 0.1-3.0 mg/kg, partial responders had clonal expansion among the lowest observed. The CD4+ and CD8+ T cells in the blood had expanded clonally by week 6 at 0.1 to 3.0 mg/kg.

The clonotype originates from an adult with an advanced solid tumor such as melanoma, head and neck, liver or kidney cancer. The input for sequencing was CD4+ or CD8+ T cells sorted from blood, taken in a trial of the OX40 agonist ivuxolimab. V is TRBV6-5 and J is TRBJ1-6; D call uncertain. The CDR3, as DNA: TGTGCCAGCAGTTTGTCGGGGAACTATAATTCACCCCTCCACTTT. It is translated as CASSLSGNYNSPLHF.